This record concerns one T cell receptor (beta chain) sequence. CDR1 SGHRS and CDR2 YFSETQ come from the germline V gene. V shed 3 bases and J 3 bases; nucleotides not matched to a gene: 5. The CDR3 length is 14 residues. This sample is drawn from a study of response to subunit inactivated influenza vaccine. One entry per CDR3 protein results from TCRdb running MiXCR on the RT-PCR reads. This sample yields about 700,000 distinct CDR3 sequences, of which roughly 13% are seen a single time; 6% to 7% belongs to the top ten. This clonotype was sampled from a man aged 50 to 60 who received an inactivated influenza vaccine. Sequenced here: PBMCs from blood, sampled less than 15 days before vaccination. V and J are TRBV5-1 and TRBJ1-1; the match to TRBD1 covers 7 bases. CDR3 in amino acids: CASSSIRGDTEAFF. The CDR3 DNA is TGCGCCAGCAGCTCGATCAGGGGGGACACTGAAGCTTTCTTT.